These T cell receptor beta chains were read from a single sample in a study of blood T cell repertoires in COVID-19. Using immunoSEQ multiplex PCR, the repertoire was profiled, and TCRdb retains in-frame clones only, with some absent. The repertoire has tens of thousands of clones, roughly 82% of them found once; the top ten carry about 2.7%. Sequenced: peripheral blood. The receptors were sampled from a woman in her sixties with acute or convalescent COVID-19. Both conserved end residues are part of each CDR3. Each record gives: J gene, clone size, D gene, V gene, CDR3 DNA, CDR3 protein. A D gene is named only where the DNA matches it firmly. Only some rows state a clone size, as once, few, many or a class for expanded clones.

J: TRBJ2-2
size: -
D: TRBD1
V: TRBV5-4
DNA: TGTGCCAGCAGCTCCCCGGGACAGGGCAACACCGGGGAGCTGTTTTTT
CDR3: CASSSPGQGNTGELFF

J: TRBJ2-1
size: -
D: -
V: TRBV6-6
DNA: TGTGCCAGCAGTTACTCGGGGGGGCCGAATGAGCAGTTCTTC
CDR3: CASSYSGGPNEQFF

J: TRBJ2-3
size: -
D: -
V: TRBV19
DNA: TGTGCCAGTAACCGCGGGGTTTACACAGATACGCAGTATTTT
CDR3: CASNRGVYTDTQYF

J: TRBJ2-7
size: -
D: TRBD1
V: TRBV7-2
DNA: TGTGCCAGCAGCTTAGGACGGGACAGGGGCGCCTACGAGCAGTACTTC
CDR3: CASSLGRDRGAYEQYF

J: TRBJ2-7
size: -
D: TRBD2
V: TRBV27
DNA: TGTGCCAGCACCCCGACTAGCGGGACTCGATACGAGCAGTACTTC
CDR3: CASTPTSGTRYEQYF

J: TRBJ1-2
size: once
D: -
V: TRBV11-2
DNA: TGTGCCAGCAGCTCCATTAGGGAGAGAGCCCTTATAAACTATGGCTACACCTTC
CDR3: CASSSIRERALINYGYTF

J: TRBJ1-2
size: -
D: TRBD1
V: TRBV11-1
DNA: TGTGCCAGCAGCCGACAGGGGTTCTATGGCTACACCTTC
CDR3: CASSRQGFYGYTF

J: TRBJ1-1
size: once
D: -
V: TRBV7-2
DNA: TGTGCCAGCAGCTTAGGAGCAATGATGAACACTGAAGCTTTCTTT
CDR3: CASSLGAMMNTEAFF

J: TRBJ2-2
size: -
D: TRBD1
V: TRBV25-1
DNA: TGTGCCAGCAGTGCCAGGACAGGGGCGAACACCGGGGAGCTGTTTTTT
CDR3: CASSARTGANTGELFF

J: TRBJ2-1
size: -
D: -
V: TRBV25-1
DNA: TGTGCCAGCAGTGAATCCGTCGGGATAGGGAATGAGCAGTTCTTC
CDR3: CASSESVGIGNEQFF

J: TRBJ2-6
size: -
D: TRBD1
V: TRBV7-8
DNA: TGTGCCAGCAGCCCGGGGACAGGGAGCTCTGGGGCCAACGTCCTGACTTTC
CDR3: CASSPGTGSSGANVLTF

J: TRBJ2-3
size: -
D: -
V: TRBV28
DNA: TGTGCCAGCAGCCTCACCCCCCCAGGGATTGGGTCAGATACGCAGTATTTT
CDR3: CASSLTPPGIGSDTQYF

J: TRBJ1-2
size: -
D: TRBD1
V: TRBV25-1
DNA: TGTGCCAGCAGTGACGACAGGGCCATGAGTTACTATGGCTACACCTTC
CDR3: CASSDDRAMSYYGYTF

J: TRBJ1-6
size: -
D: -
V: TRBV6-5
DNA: TGTGCCAGCAGTTACTCGCCTACCGGGGGGTCACCCCTCCACTTT
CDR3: CASSYSPTGGSPLHF

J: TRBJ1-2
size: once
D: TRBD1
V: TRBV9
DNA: TGTGCCAGCAGCTTAGGACAGGGATTTAACTATGGCTACACCTTC
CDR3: CASSLGQGFNYGYTF

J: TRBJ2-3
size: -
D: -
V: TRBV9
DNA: TGTGCCAGCAGCTTTGCGGTCACCTACACAGATACGCAGTATTTT
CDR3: CASSFAVTYTDTQYF

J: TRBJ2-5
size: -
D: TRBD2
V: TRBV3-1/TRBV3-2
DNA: TGTGCCAGCAGCCAAGTAGTAGCGGGAGGGGGATTCGAGACCCAGTACTTC
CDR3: CASSQVVAGGGFETQYF

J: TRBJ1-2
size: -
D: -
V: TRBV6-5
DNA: TGTGCCAGCAGTTTCAACGAGGGTGCCTATGGCTACACCTTC
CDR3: CASSFNEGAYGYTF

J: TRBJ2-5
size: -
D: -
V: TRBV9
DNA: TGTGCCAGCAGCTTGTCCGGGGGACCGCAAGAGACCCAGTACTTC
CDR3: CASSLSGGPQETQYF

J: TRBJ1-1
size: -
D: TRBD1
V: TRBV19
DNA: TGTGCCAGTAGTCCAAAGACAGGGGCGACAGCTTTCTTT
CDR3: CASSPKTGATAFF

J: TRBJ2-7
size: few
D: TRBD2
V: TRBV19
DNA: TGTGCCAGTAGTATAGGGGGGGGCTCCTACGAGCAGTACTTC
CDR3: CASSIGGGSYEQYF

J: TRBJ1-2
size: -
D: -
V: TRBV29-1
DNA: TGCAGCGTTGAAGGGATCGGGTATGCTAACTATGGCTACACCTTC
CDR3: CSVEGIGYANYGYTF

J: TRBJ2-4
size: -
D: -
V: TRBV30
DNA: TGTGCCTGGAGTGTTTGGGCAGGGAAAGGTTTCGGGCCGTACTTC
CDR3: CAWSVWAGKGFGPYF

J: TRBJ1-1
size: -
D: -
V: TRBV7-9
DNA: TGTGCCAGCAGCCGATGGGACACAGTGAACACTGAAGCTTTCTTT
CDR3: CASSRWDTVNTEAFF

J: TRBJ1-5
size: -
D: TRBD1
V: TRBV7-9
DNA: TGTGCCAGCCAAGCCCCAGGGGGAGGCAATCAGCCCCAGCATTTT
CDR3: CASQAPGGGNQPQHF

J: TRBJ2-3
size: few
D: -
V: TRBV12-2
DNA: TGTGCAAGTCGCTCTAGCGGCACAGATACGCAGTATTTT
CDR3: CASRSSGTDTQYF